This entry concerns a single T cell receptor (beta chain). Its target is unknown. CDR3 length: 17 amino acids. Germline V gene sequence: CDR1 SGHVS, CDR2 FNYEAQ. V shed 1 base and J shed 4 bases, with 17 bases lying between them. This specimen comes from a study of vaccination and CD4 T cells after COVID-19. The treatment denotes: roughly 11-day PBMC culture with coronavirus spike peptide pools or control peptides (ViraFEST assay). The study sequenced cultured CD4+ T cell DNA using the Oncomine TCR Beta short-read assay. One entry per CDR3 protein results from TCRdb running MiXCR on the PCR reads. The repertoire holds almost 20,000 distinct CDR3 sequences, with roughly three fifths as singletons.

The chain uses TRBV7-6 and TRBJ1-5; possible D gene TRBD1, 5 bases. Sequenced material: CD4+ T cells from blood, cultured in vitro. This receptor was taken from a human donor who had recovered from COVID-19. The CDR3 protein is CASSLGGGDSSNQPQHF. DNA of the CDR3: TGTGCCAGCAGCTTAGGGGGGGGTGACAGCTCAAATCAGCCCCAGCATTTT.